A selection of T cell receptor beta chains follows, all from one sample in a study of beta chain features in type 1 diabetes. Measured with immunoSEQ multiplex PCR; TCRdb has only the in-frame clones, and not every one. The data show about 400,000 clones, over 9.5% seen once. The sequencing sample was made of naive CD4+ T cells from blood. Every receptor here comes from a young woman with type 1 diabetes. The CDR3 runs from the conserved cysteine through the conserved F or W. The order of the fields is D gene, clone size, J gene, V gene, CDR3 DNA, CDR3 protein. D genes are given only for firm matches. The size field is filled for only some rows; it gives once, few, many or a size class.

d_gene: -
abundance: -
j_gene: TRBJ2-1
v_gene: TRBV28
CDR3nt: TGTGCCAGCAGTCCCGCGGGGTCATACAATGAGCAGTTCTTC
CDR3aa: CASSPAGSYNEQFF

d_gene: TRBD2
abundance: -
j_gene: TRBJ2-1
v_gene: TRBV6-5
CDR3nt: TGTGCCAGCAACGCGCGGGGACTAGCGGGCAATGAGCAGTTCTTC
CDR3aa: CASNARGLAGNEQFF

d_gene: -
abundance: few
j_gene: TRBJ2-5
v_gene: TRBV5-5
CDR3nt: TGTGCCAGCAGCTTGCGGGGAGAGGGTCCCCGGCTAGGGACCCAGTACTTC
CDR3aa: CASSLRGEGPRLGTQYF

d_gene: TRBD1
abundance: few
j_gene: TRBJ1-6
v_gene: TRBV10-3
CDR3nt: TGTGCCATCTCAGGGGGGACGAATTCACCCCTCCACTTT
CDR3aa: CAISGGTNSPLHF

d_gene: -
abundance: few
j_gene: TRBJ2-7
v_gene: TRBV6-5
CDR3nt: TGTGCCAGCAGCCGAGGGCCCTGGTCCTACGAGCAGTACTTC
CDR3aa: CASSRGPWSYEQYF

d_gene: -
abundance: few
j_gene: TRBJ1-1
v_gene: TRBV7-9
CDR3nt: TGTGCCAGCAGTAACAGGCAGGGGCTCAATGAAGCTTTCTTT
CDR3aa: CASSNRQGLNEAFF

d_gene: -
abundance: -
j_gene: TRBJ2-3
v_gene: TRBV23-1
CDR3nt: TGCGCCAGCAGTCAATTTACGACTAGAACGGGACAGTCAAGCACAGATACGCAGTATTTT
CDR3aa: CASSQFTTRTGQSSTDTQYF

d_gene: -
abundance: -
j_gene: TRBJ2-2
v_gene: TRBV9
CDR3nt: TGTGCCAGCAGCCCAAACACGAACACCGGGGAGCTGTTTTTT
CDR3aa: CASSPNTNTGELFF

d_gene: TRBD1
abundance: -
j_gene: TRBJ1-6
v_gene: TRBV9
CDR3nt: TGTGCCAGCAGCCCCGATACAGGGGGCCGTTCACCCCTCCACTTT
CDR3aa: CASSPDTGGRSPLHF

d_gene: TRBD1
abundance: few
j_gene: TRBJ2-3
v_gene: TRBV5-1
CDR3nt: TGCGCCAGCAGCGCAAACACAGGGGCGGATACGCAGTATTTT
CDR3aa: CASSANTGADTQYF

d_gene: -
abundance: -
j_gene: TRBJ1-1
v_gene: TRBV30
CDR3nt: TGTGCCTGGAGCCTAGGAGGGGACACTGAAGCTTTCTTT
CDR3aa: CAWSLGGDTEAFF

d_gene: -
abundance: few
j_gene: TRBJ1-2
v_gene: TRBV14
CDR3nt: TGTGCCAGCAGCCTCGGACAGTTGGACTACACCTTC
CDR3aa: CASSLGQLDYTF

d_gene: -
abundance: few
j_gene: TRBJ2-3
v_gene: TRBV11-2
CDR3nt: TGTGCCAGCAGCACACAAAATACGCAGTATTTT
CDR3aa: CASSTQNTQYF

d_gene: -
abundance: few
j_gene: TRBJ1-2
v_gene: TRBV6-4
CDR3nt: TGTGCCAGCAGTGGCAGGGTGACCTTC
CDR3aa: CASSGRVTF

d_gene: TRBD1
abundance: -
j_gene: TRBJ1-1
v_gene: TRBV5-5
CDR3nt: TGTGCCAGCAGCTTGGAGCCCAGGGGGAATGAAGCTTTCTTT
CDR3aa: CASSLEPRGNEAFF

d_gene: -
abundance: -
j_gene: TRBJ1-5
v_gene: TRBV18
CDR3nt: TGTGCCAGCTCCCCTGGCGGTGAGCCCCAGCATTTT
CDR3aa: CASSPGGEPQHF

d_gene: -
abundance: -
j_gene: TRBJ1-2
v_gene: TRBV9
CDR3nt: TGTGCCAGCAGCGTCGGCCCCAGGGTTTCTGACTTTGGCTACACCTTC
CDR3aa: CASSVGPRVSDFGYTF

d_gene: TRBD1
abundance: -
j_gene: TRBJ2-3
v_gene: TRBV28
CDR3nt: TGTGCCAGTCTGACAGGGAACGCAGATACGCAGTATTTT
CDR3aa: CASLTGNADTQYF

d_gene: -
abundance: few
j_gene: TRBJ2-2
v_gene: TRBV9
CDR3nt: TGTGCCAGCAGCGTAGAGGGGGTGTTGACCGGGGAGCTGTTTTTT
CDR3aa: CASSVEGVLTGELFF